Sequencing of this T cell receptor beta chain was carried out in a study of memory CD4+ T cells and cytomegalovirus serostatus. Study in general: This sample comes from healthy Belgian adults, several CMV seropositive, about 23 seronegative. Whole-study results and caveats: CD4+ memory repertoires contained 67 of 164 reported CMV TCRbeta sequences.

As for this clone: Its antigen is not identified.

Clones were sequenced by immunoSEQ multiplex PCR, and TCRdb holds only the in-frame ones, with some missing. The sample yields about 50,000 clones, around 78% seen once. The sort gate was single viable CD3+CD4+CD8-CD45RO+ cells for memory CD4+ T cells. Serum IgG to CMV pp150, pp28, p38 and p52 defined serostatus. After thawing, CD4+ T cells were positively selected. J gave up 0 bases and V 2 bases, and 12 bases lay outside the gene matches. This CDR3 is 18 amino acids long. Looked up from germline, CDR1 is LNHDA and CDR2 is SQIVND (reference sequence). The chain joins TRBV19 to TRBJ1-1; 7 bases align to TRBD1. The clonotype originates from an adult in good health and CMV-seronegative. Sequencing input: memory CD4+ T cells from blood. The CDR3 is CASSIKGASRGLNTEAFF. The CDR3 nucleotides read TGTGCCAGTAGTATAAAGGGGGCCTCCAGGGGCCTGAACACTGAAGCTTTCTTT.